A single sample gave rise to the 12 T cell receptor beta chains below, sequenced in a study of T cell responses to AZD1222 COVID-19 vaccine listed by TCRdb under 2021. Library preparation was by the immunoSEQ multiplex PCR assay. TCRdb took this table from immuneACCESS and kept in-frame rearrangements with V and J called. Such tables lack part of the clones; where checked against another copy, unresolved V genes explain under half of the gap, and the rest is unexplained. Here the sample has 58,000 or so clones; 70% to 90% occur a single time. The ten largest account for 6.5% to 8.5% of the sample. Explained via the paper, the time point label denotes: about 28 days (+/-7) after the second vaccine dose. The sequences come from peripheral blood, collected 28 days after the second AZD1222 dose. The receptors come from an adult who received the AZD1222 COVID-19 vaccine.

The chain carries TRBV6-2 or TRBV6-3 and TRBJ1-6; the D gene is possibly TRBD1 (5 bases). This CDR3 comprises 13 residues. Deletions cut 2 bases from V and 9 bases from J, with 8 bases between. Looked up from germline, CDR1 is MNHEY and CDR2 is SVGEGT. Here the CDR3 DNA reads TGTGCCAGCAGTTACGGGGGTACTTCACCCCTCCACTTT. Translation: CASSYGGTSPLHF.

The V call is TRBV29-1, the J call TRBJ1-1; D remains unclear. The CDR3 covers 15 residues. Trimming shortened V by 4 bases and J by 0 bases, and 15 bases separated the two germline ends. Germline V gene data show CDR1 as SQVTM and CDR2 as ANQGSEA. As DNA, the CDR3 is TGCAGCGTTGCGGCCACAGAGCTAATGAACACTGAAGCTTTCTTT. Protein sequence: CSVAATELMNTEAFF.

CDR3 protein: CASSSFAQGGRTNEKLFF. DNA for the CDR3: TGTGCCAGCAGCTCATTCGCCCAGGGGGGCCGTACTAATGAAAAACTGTTTTTT. The chain is built from TRBV5-6 and TRBJ1-4; 7 bases align to TRBD1. Germline V gene lookup returns CDR1 SGHDT and CDR2 YYEEEE. This CDR3 has 18 amino acids. Trimming took 3 bases from V and 2 from J; bases not matched to a gene: 13.

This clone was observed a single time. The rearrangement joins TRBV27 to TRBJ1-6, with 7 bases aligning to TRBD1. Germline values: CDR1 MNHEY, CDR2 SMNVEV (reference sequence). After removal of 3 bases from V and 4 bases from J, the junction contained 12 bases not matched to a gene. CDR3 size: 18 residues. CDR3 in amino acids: CASSFYKLRGPYNSPLHF. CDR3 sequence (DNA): TGTGCCAGCAGTTTTTATAAATTGAGGGGGCCTTATAATTCACCCCTCCACTTT.

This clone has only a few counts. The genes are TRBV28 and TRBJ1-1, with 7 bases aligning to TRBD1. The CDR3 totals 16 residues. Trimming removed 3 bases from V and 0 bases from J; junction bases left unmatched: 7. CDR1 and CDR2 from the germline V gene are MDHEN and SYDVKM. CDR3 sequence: CASSFVRGTVNTEAFF. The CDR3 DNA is TGTGCCAGCAGTTTCGTCAGGGGGACCGTGAACACTGAAGCTTTCTTT.

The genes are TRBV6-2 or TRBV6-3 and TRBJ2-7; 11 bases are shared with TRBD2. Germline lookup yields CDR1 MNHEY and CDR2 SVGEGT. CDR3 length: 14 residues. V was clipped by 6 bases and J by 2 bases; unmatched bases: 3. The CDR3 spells CASRPSGGPYEQYF. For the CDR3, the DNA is TGTGCCAGCAGACCTAGCGGGGGGCCCTACGAGCAGTACTTC.

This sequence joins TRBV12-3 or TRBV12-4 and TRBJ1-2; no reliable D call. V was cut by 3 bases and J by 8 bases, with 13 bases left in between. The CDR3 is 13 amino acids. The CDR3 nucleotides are TGTGCCAGCAGTTTGCGGGGATTGGGAGGCTACACCTTC. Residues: CASSLRGLGGYTF.

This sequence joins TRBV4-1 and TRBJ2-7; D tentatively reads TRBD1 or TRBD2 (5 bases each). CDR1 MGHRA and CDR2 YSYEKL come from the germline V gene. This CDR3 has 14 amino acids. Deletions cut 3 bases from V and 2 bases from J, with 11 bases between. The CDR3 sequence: CASSQTGATYEQYF. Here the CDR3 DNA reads TGCGCCAGCAGCCAGACCGGGGCCACCTACGAGCAGTACTTC.

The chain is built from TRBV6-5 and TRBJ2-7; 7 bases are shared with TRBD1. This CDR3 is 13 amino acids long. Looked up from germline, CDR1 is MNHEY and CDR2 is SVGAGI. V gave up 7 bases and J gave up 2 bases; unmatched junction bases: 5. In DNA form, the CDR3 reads TGTGCCAGCACGTGGGACAGAGCCTACGAGCAGTACTTC. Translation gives CASTWDRAYEQYF.

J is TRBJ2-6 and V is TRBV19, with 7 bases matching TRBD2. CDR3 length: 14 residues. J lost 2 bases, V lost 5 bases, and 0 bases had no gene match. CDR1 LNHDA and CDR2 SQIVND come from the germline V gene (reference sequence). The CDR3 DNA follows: TGTGCCAGTAGTGGGGGGGCTGGGGCCAACGTCCTGACTTTC. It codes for CASSGGAGANVLTF.

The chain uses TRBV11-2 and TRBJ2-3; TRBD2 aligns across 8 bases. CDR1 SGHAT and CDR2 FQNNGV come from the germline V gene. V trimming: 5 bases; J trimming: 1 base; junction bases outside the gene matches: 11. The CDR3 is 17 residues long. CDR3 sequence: CASSRFGGAYGTDTQYF. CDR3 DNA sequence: TGTGCCAGCAGCCGATTCGGGGGGGCCTATGGCACAGATACGCAGTATTTT.

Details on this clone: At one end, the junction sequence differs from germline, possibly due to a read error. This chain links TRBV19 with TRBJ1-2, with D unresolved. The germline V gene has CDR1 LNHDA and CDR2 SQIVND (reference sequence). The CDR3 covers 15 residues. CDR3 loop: CASSIVGRLNYGYTF. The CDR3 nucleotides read TGTGCCAGTAGTATAGTAGGCAGGCTAAACTATGGCTACACTTTC. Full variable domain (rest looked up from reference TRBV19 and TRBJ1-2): DGGITQSPKYLFRKEGQNVTLSCEQNLNHDAMYWYRQDPGQGLRLIYYSQIVNDFQKGDIAEGYSVSREKKESFPLTVTSAQKNPTAFYLCASSIVGRLNYGYTFGSGTRLTVV.